One T cell receptor beta chain is described in this entry. This sample is part of a study of technical replicates of blood from a handful of donors. Germline assignment: CDR1 SGHDT and CDR2 YYEEEE. V lost 2 bases and J lost 4, with 4 bases in between. This CDR3 comprises 12 residues. Sequenced by immunoSEQ multiplex PCR; TCRdb stores in-frame clones only, minus some. The repertoire holds more than 75,000 clones, with around 96% as singletons. The receptor was isolated from a human donor in good health. The sequencing sample was made of T cells isolated from PBMCs. This sequence joins TRBV5-6 and TRBJ1-3; D gene uncertain. The CDR3 spells CASSFGGNTIYF. As DNA, the CDR3 is TGTGCCAGCAGCTTCGGGGGAAACACCATATATTTT.